This is a list of T cell receptor beta chains from one sample in a study of T cell repertoires in cytomegalovirus infection. TCRdb recomputed calls from the reads with MiXCR, one row per CDR3 protein. Among about 740,000 distinct CDR3 sequences listed, 35% to 40% were seen once. Sequenced material: PBMCs. These receptors were taken from a human donor in good health (CMV status not recorded). Some clones in this sample may be carry-over from other donors' samples. Both conserved end residues are part of each CDR3.

J	V	CDR3
TRBJ1-1	TRBV10-3	CAIGLGGTEAFF
TRBJ1-1	TRBV12-3/TRBV12-4	CASSSGLQGSTEAFF
TRBJ1-2	TRBV12-3/TRBV12-4	CASSIQGFYGYTF
TRBJ2-7	TRBV2	CASRRASYEQYF
TRBJ2-1	TRBV3-1	CASSQGLAGESEQFF
TRBJ1-4	TRBV20-1	CSSRLRAHNGGEKLFF
TRBJ1-1	TRBV12-3/TRBV12-4	CASSPDRGYTEAFF
TRBJ1-1	TRBV5-5	CASRRWAGKDTEAFF
TRBJ2-5	TRBV6-1	CASSSGTHQETQYF
TRBJ2-7	TRBV15	CATSSDPQTGLEDYEQYF
TRBJ1-1	TRBV5-1	CASSLATGRNTEAFF
TRBJ2-1	TRBV28	CASQGGALNEQFF
TRBJ2-7	TRBV6-6	CASSRTGLPYEQYF
TRBJ2-3	TRBV4-1	CASSPGQEDTQYF
TRBJ1-2	TRBV6-6	CASRKTEFPTNYGYTF
TRBJ1-2	TRBV12-3/TRBV12-4	CASSPTPTYGYPF
TRBJ2-7	TRBV4-2	CASSREEFTYEQYF
TRBJ2-5	TRBV7-2	CASSLEPSGETQYF
TRBJ2-1	TRBV12-3/TRBV12-4	CASRGDSTTYNEQFF
TRBJ2-4	TRBV19	CASLGHLENIQYF
TRBJ1-2	TRBV27	CASSYTGSIGYTF
TRBJ1-2	TRBV10-2	CASNGSPVYGYTF
TRBJ2-2	TRBV12-3/TRBV12-4	CASSFMSGINTGELFF
TRBJ1-1	TRBV5-1	CASSLEGQGDTEAFF
TRBJ1-2	TRBV19	CASSTWDRGYTF
TRBJ2-1	TRBV12-3/TRBV12-4	CASRKSTGLAGGHGQFF
TRBJ1-1	TRBV6-1	CASNLRQSSAEAFF
TRBJ1-1	TRBV4-2	CASSQPFSGGMNTEAFF
TRBJ2-3	TRBV6-1	CASSKREGTDTQYF
TRBJ2-5	TRBV7-2	CASSPGGAQYF
TRBJ2-1	TRBV18	CASSPEDSRENEQFF
TRBJ1-3	TRBV28	CASSLPIGGNTIYF
TRBJ2-3	TRBV12-3/TRBV12-4	CASSFRFWYRIKDKAILYF
TRBJ2-1	TRBV7-2	CASSLVAASSYNEQFF
TRBJ2-5	TRBV27	CASSPFSGPETQYF
TRBJ2-6	TRBV7-6	CASSFGQGLSGANVLTF
TRBJ1-2	TRBV6-5	CASHGQGGGYTF
TRBJ1-5	TRBV9	CASSVTGTGPQHF
TRBJ2-1	TRBV7-9	CASSLGRGTSLGEQFF
TRBJ2-3	TRBV6-1	CASSGSGRAHTDTQYF
TRBJ2-1	TRBV24-1	CATRPNVGNEQFF
TRBJ2-7	TRBV29-1	CSVENRDRGFEQYF
TRBJ2-3	TRBV7-2	CASRLAYPGDTQYF
TRBJ1-2	TRBV5-4	CASSLASVSNYGYTF
TRBJ1-3	TRBV5-1	CASSGGRRSGNTIYF
TRBJ2-3	TRBV6-2/TRBV6-3	CASSYSTSGPTETQYF
TRBJ2-7	TRBV12-3/TRBV12-4	CASSNSYTLEEDSYEQYF
TRBJ1-2	TRBV7-8	CASSLDSHRGYTF
TRBJ1-2	TRBV7-9	CASSLGDRFYGYTF
TRBJ2-1	TRBV7-2	CASSGGPYNEQFF
TRBJ1-1	TRBV7-4	CASSSLLANTEAFF
TRBJ1-3	TRBV7-9	CASSFWSGTEGNTIYF
TRBJ2-1	TRBV7-8	CASSLGVLADRVSHEQFF
TRBJ2-7	TRBV6-2/TRBV6-3	CASSYAVSYEQYF
TRBJ2-7	TRBV29-1	CSVEGAGENEQYF
TRBJ2-3	TRBV2	CASSPRLGWDTQYF
TRBJ1-2	TRBV7-9	CASSLGSVPWVTF